This T cell receptor (beta chain) stems from a study of T cells expressing NK-cell markers. TCRdb re-called the 5' RACE reads, yielding one record per CDR3 amino acid sequence without DNA. The sample table includes about 550,000 distinct CDR3 sequences. Looked up from germline, CDR1 is SEHNR and CDR2 is FQNEAQ (reference sequence). This CDR3 comprises 15 residues. The J gene is TRBJ1-5, the V gene TRBV7-9; without DNA, the TCRdb call of TRBD1 cannot be checked. The sequenced sample consisted of blood T cells: a sorted CD56 or NKG2C T cell subset, CD4+ or CD8+ T cells, or bulk PBMC T cells (not recorded which). This TCR derives from a man younger than 30 in good health. The CDR3 loop is CASTDDRGGNQPQHF.